Listed here are 29 T cell receptor beta chains from one sample, sequenced in a study of T cell responses to AZD1222 COVID-19 vaccine. Some clones are missing from TCRdb's copy, which holds only in-frame ones; the method was immunoSEQ multiplex PCR. This table has 180,000 or so clones, 80% to 95% appearing once. The source was peripheral blood, collected 28 days after the second AZD1222 dose. The receptors shown here come from an adult who received the AZD1222 COVID-19 vaccine.

The rearrangement joins TRBV6-1 to TRBJ2-5; 11 nucleotides align to TRBD2. Germline V gives CDR1 MNHNS, CDR2 SASEGT. V gave up 2 bases and J gave up 5 bases; unmatched junction bases: 7. The CDR3 is 16 amino acids. The CDR3 protein is CASSEILAGGGETQYF. The CDR3 region has the DNA TGTGCCAGCAGTGAAATCCTAGCGGGAGGAGGCGAGACCCAGTACTTC.

The chain recombines TRBV28 with TRBJ1-6; a possible D gene is TRBD1 (6 bases). The ends were cut back, 4 bases at V and 7 bases at J, with 14 bases in the middle. The CDR3 is 15 residues long. Germline CDR1 is MDHEN and CDR2 is SYDVKM. The CDR3 reads CASSSNRDGNSPLHF. Here the CDR3 DNA reads TGTGCCAGCAGTTCCAACAGGGACGGGAATTCACCCCTCCACTTT. The full variable domain, in which reference TRBV28 and TRBJ1-6 provide the parts outside the CDR3, is DVKVTQSSRYLVKRTGEKVFLECVQDMDHENMFWYRQDPGLGLRLIYFSYDVKMKEKGDIPEGYSVSREKKERFSLILESASTNQTSMYLCASSSNRDGNSPLHFGNGTRLTVT.

The chain employs TRBV25-1 and TRBJ2-1; D gene uncertain. CDR1 is MGHDK, CDR2 SYGVNS, per germline. The CDR3 spans 11 residues. With 2 bases removed from V and 7 bases from J, the gap between germline ends came to 3 bases. CDR3 coding DNA: TGTGCCAGCAGTGAAAGGAATGAGCAGTTCTTC. Residues: CASSERNEQFF.

This clone showed up just a few times. The CDR3, as DNA: TGTGCCTGGAGTGTACTTGGGCAGAATAATGAAAAACTGTTTTTT. This codes for CAWSVLGQNNEKLFF. The chain uses TRBV30 and TRBJ1-4; no clear D gene. Germline V gives CDR1 GTSNPN, CDR2 SVGIG (reference sequence). The CDR3 length is 15 residues. Trimming took 0 bases from V and 4 from J, leaving 12 bases between them.

The chain combines TRBV5-3 with TRBJ2-7, with D possibly being TRBD1 or TRBD2 (5 bases each). TRBV5-3 is known as an ORF, though its function is uncertain. This CDR3 contains 15 residues. Trimming removed 1 base from V and 1 base from J, with 12 bases in between. As DNA, the CDR3 is TGTGCCAGAAGCTTGAGAAGGGACGAATCCTACGAGCAGTACTTC. Translated, it gives CARSLRRDESYEQYF.

This chain links TRBV29-1 with TRBJ2-2; tentatively, D is TRBD1 (6 bases). The CDR3 sequence is 14 residues long. CDR1 and CDR2 (germline): SQVTM, ANQGSEA. Deletions cut 4 bases from V and 2 bases from J, with 11 bases between. CDR3 nucleotides: TGCAGCGTTGTGGACAGCCCCAACACCGGGGAGCTGTTTTTT. Translation gives CSVVDSPNTGELFF.

J is TRBJ1-2 and V is TRBV5-4; TRBD1 matches 8 bases. CDR3 size: 15 residues. V shed 9 bases and J 4 bases; nucleotides not matched to a gene: 14. Per germline, CDR1 SGHNT and CDR2 YYREEE (reference sequence). The CDR3 region is CATRDNTGGFYGYTF. CDR3 nucleotides: TGTGCCACCCGAGACAACACAGGGGGGTTCTATGGCTACACCTTC.

This clone was picked up one time. The rearrangement links TRBV5-1 to TRBJ1-4; unclear D gene. Looked up from germline, CDR1 is SGHRS and CDR2 is YFSETQ. V was clipped by 7 bases and J by 6 bases, with 16 bases between them. The CDR3 loop spans 14 amino acids. CDR3 sequence (DNA): TGCGCCAGCCGGCGCACAGATTCTTATGAAAAACTGTTTTTT. This encodes CASRRTDSYEKLFF.

The V call is TRBV27, the J call TRBJ1-3; no clear D. Germline CDR1 and CDR2: MNHEY and SMNVEV (reference sequence). Between the trimmed V and J ends, which lost 6 bases and 1 base, there was a span of 10 bases. This CDR3 spans 14 amino acids. In DNA, the CDR3 is TGTGCCAGCAGGCCAGGAGGTTCTGGAAACACCATATATTTT. Encoded protein: CASRPGGSGNTIYF.

This chain links TRBV19 with TRBJ2-3, with 8 positions matching TRBD1. Germline-derived CDR1 and CDR2 are LNHDA and SQIVND (reference sequence). This CDR3 comprises 14 residues. The V segment lost 6 bases and the J segment 5 bases; nucleotides outside the gene matches: 7. The CDR3 region is CASSPGQGRDTQYF. The CDR3 DNA reads TGTGCCAGTAGCCCTGGACAGGGAAGAGATACGCAGTATTTT.

This clone appeared once. The J gene is TRBJ2-3, the V gene TRBV24-1, with no clear D. Between the trimmed V and J ends, which lost 4 bases and 8 bases, there was a span of 12 bases. The CDR3 loop spans 13 amino acids. Germline assignment: CDR1 KGHDR and CDR2 SFDVKD. The CDR3 protein is CATSDPPVSTQYF. The CDR3 DNA sequence: TGTGCCACCAGTGACCCGCCCGTATCTACGCAGTATTTT.

The chain has TRBV6-5 and TRBJ2-2; tentatively, D is TRBD2 (6 bases). CDR3 length: 13 residues. The V gene lost 6 bases and the J gene lost 7 bases, with 12 bases spanning the gap. Germline-derived CDR1 and CDR2 are MNHEY and SVGAGI. CDR3 amino acids: CASRPLAIGELFF. The CDR3, as DNA: TGTGCCAGCAGGCCCCTAGCGATCGGGGAGCTGTTTTTT.

The chain has TRBV7-8 and TRBJ2-1; 9 bases are shared with TRBD1. From germline, CDR1 is SGHVS and CDR2 FQNEAQ. The CDR3 spans 13 residues. The junction had 2 bases not matched to a gene; V was cut back by 5 bases and J by 6 bases. CDR3 in amino acids: CASSPGQGNEQFF. The CDR3 DNA sequence: TGTGCCAGCAGCCCGGGACAGGGCAATGAGCAGTTCTTC. Together with reference TRBV7-8 and TRBJ2-1, the CDR3 gives the full variable domain: GAGVSQSPRYKVAKRGQDVALRCDPISGHVSLFWYQQALGQGPEFLTYFQNEAQLDKSGLPSDRFFAERPEGSVSTLKIQRTQQEDSAVYLCASSPGQGNEQFFGPGTRLTVL.

In this sample, this clone turned up once. The chain combines TRBV7-9 with TRBJ1-4, with 10 bases identical to TRBD1. The trim removed 1 base at V and 4 bases at J, leaving 3 bases unmatched. The germline gives CDR1 SEHNR, CDR2 FQNEAQ (reference sequence). The CDR3 consists of 16 residues. CDR3 protein: CASSLGGQGNNEKLFF. CDR3 in DNA: TGTGCCAGCAGCTTAGGGGGACAGGGGAATAATGAAAAACTGTTTTTT. The variable domain in full, completed from reference TRBV7-9 and TRBJ1-4, reads DTGVSQNPRHKITKRGQNVTFRCDPISEHNRLYWYRQTLGQGPEFLTYFQNEAQLEKSRLLSDRFSAERPKGSFSTLEIQRTEQGDSAMYLCASSLGGQGNNEKLFFGSGTQLSVL.

The V call is TRBV7-9, the J call TRBJ1-1; D is possibly TRBD1 (5 bases). The CDR3 spans 16 residues. Per the germline V gene, CDR1 is SEHNR and CDR2 is FQNEAQ (reference sequence). V was trimmed by 4 bases and J by 0 bases, leaving 15 bases between them. The CDR3 DNA is TGTGCCAGCAGCTCTAGGACACTTGAACTGAACACTGAAGCTTTCTTT. Translating gives CASSSRTLELNTEAFF.

The V and J genes are TRBV2 and TRBJ2-6; D gene unclear. The V end was cut by 4 bases, the J end by 0 bases, with 7 bases between. CDR3 size: 15 residues. Germline V gene sequence: CDR1 SNHLY, CDR2 FYNNEI. CDR3 sequence: CASSVRLSGANVLTF. Written as DNA, the CDR3 is TGTGCCAGCAGTGTCAGGCTCTCTGGGGCCAACGTCCTGACTTTC.

The rearrangement links TRBV6-5 to TRBJ1-6; no firm D call. The CDR3 runs to 13 residues. Trimming removed 6 bases from V and 4 bases from J, with 7 bases in between. Germline V gene data show CDR1 as MNHEY and CDR2 as SVGAGI. The CDR3 bases are TGTGCCAGCAGCCGTGAATATAATTCACCCCTCCACTTT. As protein: CASSREYNSPLHF.

The chain joins TRBV2 to TRBJ1-2; 7 bases are shared with TRBD1. J lost 4 bases, V lost 4 bases, and 12 bases had no gene match. CDR1 and CDR2 (germline): SNHLY, FYNNEI. CDR3 length: 16 residues. The CDR3 reads CASSAELPGGGYGYTF. The CDR3 nucleotides read TGTGCCAGCAGTGCCGAGCTTCCAGGGGGAGGCTATGGCTACACCTTC.

The chain links TRBV30 to TRBJ1-4; tentative D call: TRBD1 (6 bases). Trimming shortened V by 3 bases and J by 0 bases, and 11 bases separated the two germline ends. CDR3 length equals 15 residues. CDR1 GTSNPN and CDR2 SVGIG come from the germline V gene (reference sequence). CDR3 DNA sequence: TGTGCCTGGAGCCTCCGACAGGCAACTAATGAAAAACTGTTTTTT. Its translation is CAWSLRQATNEKLFF.

This sequence joins TRBV30 and TRBJ1-4; TRBD1 matches 7 bases. The germline CDR1 and CDR2 sequences are GTSNPN and SVGIG (reference sequence). The CDR3 has 14 amino acids. The V gene end was trimmed by 2 bases and the J gene end by 7 bases; junction bases not matched to a gene: 7. In nucleotides, the CDR3 is TGTGCCTGGAGTCCGGACAGGTGGGCTGAAAAACTGTTTTTT. Its protein product is CAWSPDRWAEKLFF.

In its sample, this clone was seen a few times. The gene calls are TRBV5-1 and TRBJ1-6; perhaps TRBD1 as D (5 bases). Trimming removed 4 bases at V and 3 bases at J, with 14 bases between. Germline values: CDR1 SGHRS, CDR2 YFSETQ. This CDR3 contains 16 residues. CDR3 loop: CASSALGTHYNSPLHF. CDR3 DNA: TGCGCCAGCAGCGCCTTGGGGACGCACTATAATTCACCCCTCCACTTT.

The chain employs TRBV12-3 or TRBV12-4 and TRBJ2-3; possibly TRBD1 for D (5 bases). The CDR3 has 13 amino acids. Trimming cost V 2 bases and J 8 bases, with 11 bases left between them. CDR3 loop: CASSLSQQATQYF. The CDR3 DNA reads TGTGCCAGCAGTTTATCACAACAGGCTACGCAGTATTTT.

The chain links TRBV6-6 to TRBJ1-4; D possibly corresponds to TRBD1 (6 bases). Per the germline V gene, CDR1 is MNHNY and CDR2 is SVGAGI (reference sequence). The CDR3 is 14 amino acids. V lost 6 bases and J 8 bases, leaving 16 bases between the germline ends. This CDR3 is CASRIQGVDEKLFF. The CDR3 nucleotides are TGTGCCAGCAGAATACAGGGTGTAGACGAAAAACTGTTTTTT.

The gene calls are TRBV14 and TRBJ1-3; 8 bases align to TRBD1. Germline-derived CDR1 and CDR2 are SGHDN and FVKESK. Trimming removed 4 bases from V and 2 bases from J; junction bases left unmatched: 10. The CDR3 is 17 amino acids. The CDR3 DNA is TGTGCCAGCAGCCCCTACCCGACAGGGGTGGCTGGAAACACCATATATTTT. Translated, it gives CASSPYPTGVAGNTIYF.

The V call is TRBV18, the J call TRBJ2-3, with D hard to call. Per germline, CDR1 KGHSH and CDR2 LQKENI. V was clipped by 3 bases and J by 5 bases, with 9 bases between them. This CDR3 contains 13 residues. CDR3 protein: CASSPRTLDTQYF. In nucleotides, the CDR3 is TGTGCCAGCTCACCTCGGACCCTAGATACGCAGTATTTT.

The CDR3 loop is CASGGGDTSTDTQYF. The CDR3 DNA reads TGTGCCAGCGGCGGGGGGGACACTAGCACAGATACGCAGTATTTT. The chain combines TRBV11-2 with TRBJ2-3; 9 bases map to TRBD2. The length of the CDR3 is 15 residues. V dropped 8 bases and J dropped 0; count of bases not matched to a gene: 6. Germline V CDR1 and CDR2: SGHAT, FQNNGV.

For the CDR3, the DNA is TGTGCCAGTAGCCAGGGACAGCCGAACACCGGGGAGCTGTTTTTT. Its protein product is CASSQGQPNTGELFF. The chain links TRBV19 to TRBJ2-2, with 7 bases that match TRBD1. The CDR3 consists of 15 residues. CDR1 and CDR2 (germline): LNHDA, SQIVND (reference sequence). The ends lost 6 bases at V and 0 bases at J; junction bases unmatched: 4.

V gene TRBV7-6 combines with J gene TRBJ2-7; 10 nucleotides agree with TRBD2. Germline assignment: CDR1 SGHVS and CDR2 FNYEAQ. With V trimmed by 5 bases and J by 2 bases, 6 bases remained unmatched. This CDR3 comprises 15 residues. As DNA, the CDR3 is TGTGCCAGCAGCCCACAACTAGCGGGGACCTACGAGCAGTACTTC. This translates into CASSPQLAGTYEQYF.

V and J are TRBV4-1 and TRBJ2-7; D is possibly TRBD1 (6 bases). This CDR3 has 13 amino acids. The V and J ends lost 4 bases and 2 bases respectively, with 9 bases between them. The V gene's germline CDR1 is MGHRA and CDR2 YSYEKL. CDR3 nucleotide sequence: TGCGCCAGCAGCCCACAGGGCCCCTACGAGCAGTACTTC. Translated, it gives CASSPQGPYEQYF.